The 3 T cell receptor beta chains below come from one sample, sequenced in a study of blood T cell repertoires in COVID-19. TCRdb's table, derived via immunoSEQ multiplex PCR, lists solely in-frame clones and lacks some. The repertoire holds approximately 230,000 clones, around 87% seen once, with roughly 6% in the top ten. The sequenced sample was PBMCs or T cells enriched from blood (not recorded which). Receptors were obtained from a woman aged 25 to 39 with acute COVID-19.

As concerns this clone: Because the CDR3's place on the DNA is in doubt, the DNA is left out and the CDR3 is given as listed by TCRdb. The rearrangement joins TRBV2 to TRBJ1-5; the table calls TRBD1, which could not be checked here. Germline lookup yields CDR1 SNHLY and CDR2 FYNNEI. The CDR3 is 15 amino acids long, termini counted. The CDR3 region is CASSILAGGNQPQHF.

This clone has a single count. The chain combines TRBV18 with TRBJ2-1; D gene ambiguous. V lost 3 bases and J 7 bases, leaving 10 bases between the germline ends. Germline values: CDR1 KGHSH, CDR2 LQKENI. CDR3 length: 13 amino acids. The CDR3 coding sequence is TGTGCCAGCTCACCCGACCGGAGAAATGAGCAGTTCTTC. It yields the protein CASSPDRRNEQFF.

The chain links TRBV5-1 to TRBJ2-5; 10 bases agree with TRBD1. This CDR3 has 16 amino acids. V was clipped by 6 bases and J by 3 bases; unmatched bases: 11. Per germline, CDR1 SGHRS and CDR2 YFSETQ. In DNA, the CDR3 is TGCGCCAGCACCCTTTCCCTGGACAGGGGGGAAGAGACCCAGTACTTC. As protein: CASTLSLDRGEETQYF.